This T cell receptor (beta chain) was sequenced for a study of blood T cells in healthy people across ages. The germline V gene has CDR1 MNHEY and CDR2 SMNVEV (reference sequence). This CDR3 has 18 amino acids. J was trimmed by 0 bases and V by 1 base; bases with no gene match: 6. A sample-barcoded 5' primer and a J-beta primer mix were used in a second PCR of roughly 6 to 11 cycles. Through a template-switch adaptor with 12 random nucleotides, each cDNA molecule received a tag. Via MiXCR, TCRdb re-called the 5' RACE reads, giving one row per CDR3 protein. The table lists more than 1 million distinct CDR3 sequences, around 43% of them singletons. The donors, aged roughly 6 to 90, were healthy Caucasians from Russia.

This clonotype originated in a woman aged 55-70 years in good health. The sample was blood. This sequence joins TRBV27 and TRBJ2-3; 11 nucleotides agree with TRBD2. CDR3 amino acids: CASSLLGGLAASTDTQYF. In DNA form, the CDR3 reads TGTGCCAGCAGTTTATTAGGGGGACTAGCGGCTAGCACAGATACGCAGTATTTT.